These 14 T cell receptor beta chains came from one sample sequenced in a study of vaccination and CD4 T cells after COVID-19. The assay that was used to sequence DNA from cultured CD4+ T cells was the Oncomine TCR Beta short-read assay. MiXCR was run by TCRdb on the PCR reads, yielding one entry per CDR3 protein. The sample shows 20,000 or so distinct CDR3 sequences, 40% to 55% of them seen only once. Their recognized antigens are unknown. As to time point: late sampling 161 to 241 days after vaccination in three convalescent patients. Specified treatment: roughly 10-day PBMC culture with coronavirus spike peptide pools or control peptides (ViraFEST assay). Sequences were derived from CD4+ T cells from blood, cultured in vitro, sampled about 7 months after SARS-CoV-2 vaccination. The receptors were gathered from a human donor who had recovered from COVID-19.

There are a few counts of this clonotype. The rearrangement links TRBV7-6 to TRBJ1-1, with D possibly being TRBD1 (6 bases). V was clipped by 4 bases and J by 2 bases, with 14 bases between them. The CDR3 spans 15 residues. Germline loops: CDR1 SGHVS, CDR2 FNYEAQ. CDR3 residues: CASSSQAGVNTEAFF. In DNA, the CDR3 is TGTGCCAGCAGCTCTCAGGCAGGGGTCAACACTGAAGCTTTCTTT.

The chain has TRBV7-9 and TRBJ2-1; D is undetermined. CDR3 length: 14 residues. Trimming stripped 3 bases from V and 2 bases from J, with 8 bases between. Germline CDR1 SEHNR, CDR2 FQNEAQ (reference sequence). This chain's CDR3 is CASSFLGPYNEQFF. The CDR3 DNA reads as TGTGCCAGCAGCTTTCTTGGGCCCTACAATGAGCAGTTCTTC.

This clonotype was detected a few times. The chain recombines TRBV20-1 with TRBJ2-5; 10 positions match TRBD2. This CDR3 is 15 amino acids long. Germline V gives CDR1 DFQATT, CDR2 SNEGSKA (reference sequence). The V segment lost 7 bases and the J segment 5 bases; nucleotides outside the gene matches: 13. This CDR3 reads CSVRTSGGILETQYF. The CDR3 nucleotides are TGCAGTGTCCGGACTAGCGGAGGAATTTTGGAGACCCAGTACTTC.

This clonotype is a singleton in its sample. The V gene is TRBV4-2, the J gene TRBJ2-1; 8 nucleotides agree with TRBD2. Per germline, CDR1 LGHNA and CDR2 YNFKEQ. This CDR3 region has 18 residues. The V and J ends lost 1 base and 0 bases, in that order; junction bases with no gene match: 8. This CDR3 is CASSQGASGSSSYNEQFF. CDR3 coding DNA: TGTGCCAGCAGCCAAGGGGCTAGCGGGTCGAGCTCCTACAATGAGCAGTTCTTC.

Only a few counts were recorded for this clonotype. In nucleotides, the CDR3 is TGCAGTGCAAACCGGATTGGGAGGGCCTACAATGAGCAGTTCTTC. Amino acid sequence: CSANRIGRAYNEQFF. The gene calls are TRBV20-1 and TRBJ2-1, with 7 bases lining up with TRBD2. Unmatched junction bases numbered 10, after V lost 6 bases and J lost 2 bases. The CDR3 has 15 amino acids. CDR1 and CDR2 from the germline V gene are DFQATT and SNEGSKA (reference sequence).

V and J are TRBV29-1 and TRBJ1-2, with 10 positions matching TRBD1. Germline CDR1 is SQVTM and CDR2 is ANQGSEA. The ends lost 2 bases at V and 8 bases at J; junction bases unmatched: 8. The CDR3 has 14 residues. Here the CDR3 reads CSVELLTGGKGYTF. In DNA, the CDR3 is TGCAGCGTTGAACTCCTGACAGGGGGCAAAGGCTACACCTTC.

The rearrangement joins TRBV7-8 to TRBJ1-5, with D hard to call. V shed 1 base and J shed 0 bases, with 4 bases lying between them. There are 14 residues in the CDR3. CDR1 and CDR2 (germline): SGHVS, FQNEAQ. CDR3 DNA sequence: TGTGCCAGCAGCTTAGTTGTTAGCAATCAGCCCCAGCATTTT. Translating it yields CASSLVVSNQPQHF.

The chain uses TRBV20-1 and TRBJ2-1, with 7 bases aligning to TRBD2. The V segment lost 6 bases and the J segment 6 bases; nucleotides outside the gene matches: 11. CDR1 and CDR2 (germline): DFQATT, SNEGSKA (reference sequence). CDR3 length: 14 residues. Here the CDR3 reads CSAPSGRGSNEQFF. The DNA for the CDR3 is TGCAGTGCCCCTAGCGGAAGAGGGTCCAATGAGCAGTTCTTC.

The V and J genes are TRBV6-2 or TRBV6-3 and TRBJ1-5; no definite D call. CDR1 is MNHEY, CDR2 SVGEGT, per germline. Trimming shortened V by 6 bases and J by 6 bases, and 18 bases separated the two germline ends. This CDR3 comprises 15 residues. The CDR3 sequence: CASRGGWGTSQPQHF. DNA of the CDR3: TGTGCCAGCAGGGGCGGTTGGGGTACGAGTCAGCCCCAGCATTTT.

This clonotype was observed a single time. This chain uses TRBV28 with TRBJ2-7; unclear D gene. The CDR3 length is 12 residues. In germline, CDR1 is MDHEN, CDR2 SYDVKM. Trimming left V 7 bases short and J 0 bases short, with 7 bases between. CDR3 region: CASMADSYEQYF. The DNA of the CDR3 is TGTGCCAGCATGGCGGACTCCTACGAGCAGTACTTC.

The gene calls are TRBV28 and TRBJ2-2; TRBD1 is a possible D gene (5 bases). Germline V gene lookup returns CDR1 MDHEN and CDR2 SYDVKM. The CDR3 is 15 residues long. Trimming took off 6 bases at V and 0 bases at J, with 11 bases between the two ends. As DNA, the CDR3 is TGTGCCAGCAGAAACAGGCTCGCGAACACCGGGGAGCTGTTTTTT. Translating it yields CASRNRLANTGELFF.

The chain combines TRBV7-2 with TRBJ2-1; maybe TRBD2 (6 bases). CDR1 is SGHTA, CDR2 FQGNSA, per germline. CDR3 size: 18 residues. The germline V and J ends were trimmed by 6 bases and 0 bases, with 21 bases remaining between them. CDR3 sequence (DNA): TGTGCCAGCAGTGCCGGGCGGGGAGCTCAAAGCTCCTACAATGAGCAGTTCTTC. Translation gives CASSAGRGAQSSYNEQFF.

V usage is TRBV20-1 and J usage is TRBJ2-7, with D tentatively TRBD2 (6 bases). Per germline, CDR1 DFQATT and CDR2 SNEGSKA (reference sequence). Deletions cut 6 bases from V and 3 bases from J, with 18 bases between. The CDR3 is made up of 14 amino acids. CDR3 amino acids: CSASPGEAIYEQYF. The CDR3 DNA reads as TGCAGTGCCTCCCCCGGGGAGGCCATCTACGAGCAGTACTTC.

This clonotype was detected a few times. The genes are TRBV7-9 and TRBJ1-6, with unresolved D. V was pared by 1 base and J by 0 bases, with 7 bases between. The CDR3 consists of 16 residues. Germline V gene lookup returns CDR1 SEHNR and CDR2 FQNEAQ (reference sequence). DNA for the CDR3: TGTGCCAGCAGCTTAGGATTAAGCTCCTATAATTCACCCCTCCACTTT. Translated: CASSLGLSSYNSPLHF.